The TCR beta chain described here comes from a study of blood T cells in healthy people across ages. It was with a sample-barcoded 5' primer and a J-beta primer mix that a second PCR of about 6 to 12 cycles was run. TCRdb re-analysed the 5' RACE reads in MiXCR, keeping a single row per CDR3 protein. The sample lists roughly 1.6 million distinct CDR3 sequences, roughly a third occurring once. Notes on this clonotype: The antigen is not known.

The study, taken as a whole, reports: Diversity was estimated from one million T cells, and these estimates were considered underestimates.

The CDR3 totals 15 residues. In germline, CDR1 is SGHTA, CDR2 FQGNSA. V was cut by 5 bases and J by 0 bases, with 11 bases left in between. Sequenced input: blood. This chain joins TRBV7-2 and TRBJ2-1; no clear D gene. This clonotype originated in a woman aged 25-40 years in good health. CDR3 loop: CASSVAATSYNEQFF. The DNA for the CDR3 is TGTGCCAGCAGCGTGGCTGCGACCTCCTACAATGAGCAGTTCTTC.